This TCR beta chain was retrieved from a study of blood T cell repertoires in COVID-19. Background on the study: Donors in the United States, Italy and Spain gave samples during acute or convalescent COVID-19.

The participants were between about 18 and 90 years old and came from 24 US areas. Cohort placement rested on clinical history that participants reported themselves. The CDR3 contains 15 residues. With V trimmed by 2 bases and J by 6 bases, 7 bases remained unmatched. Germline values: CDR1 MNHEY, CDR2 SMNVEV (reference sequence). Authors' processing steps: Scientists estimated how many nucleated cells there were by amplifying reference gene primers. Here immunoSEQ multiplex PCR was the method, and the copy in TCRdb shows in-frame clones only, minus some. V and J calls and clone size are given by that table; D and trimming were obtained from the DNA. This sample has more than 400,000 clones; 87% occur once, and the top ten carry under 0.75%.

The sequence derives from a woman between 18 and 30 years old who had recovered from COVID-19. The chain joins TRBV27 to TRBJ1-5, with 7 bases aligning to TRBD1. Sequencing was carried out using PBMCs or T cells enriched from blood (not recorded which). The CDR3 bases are TGTGCCAGCAGTTTAGGAGGGGGCTTCGGTCAGCCCCAGCATTTT. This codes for CASSLGGGFGQPQHF.